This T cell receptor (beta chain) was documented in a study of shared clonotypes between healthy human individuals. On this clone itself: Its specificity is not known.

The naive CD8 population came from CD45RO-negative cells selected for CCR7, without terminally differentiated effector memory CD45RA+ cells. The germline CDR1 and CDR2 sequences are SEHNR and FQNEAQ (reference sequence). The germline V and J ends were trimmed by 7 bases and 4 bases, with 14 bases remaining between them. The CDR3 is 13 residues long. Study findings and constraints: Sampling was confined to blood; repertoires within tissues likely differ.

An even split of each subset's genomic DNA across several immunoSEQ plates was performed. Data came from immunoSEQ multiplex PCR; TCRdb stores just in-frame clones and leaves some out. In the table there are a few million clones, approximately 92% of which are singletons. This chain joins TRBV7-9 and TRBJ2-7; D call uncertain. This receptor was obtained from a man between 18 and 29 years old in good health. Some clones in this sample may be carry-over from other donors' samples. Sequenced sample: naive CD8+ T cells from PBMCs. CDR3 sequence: CASTPLLVYEQYF. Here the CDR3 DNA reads TGTGCCAGCACCCCGCTGTTAGTGTACGAGCAGTACTTC.